This T cell receptor (beta chain) was recovered during a study of T cells in Graves' hyperthyroidism and ophthalmopathy. This CDR3 has 11 residues. Between the trimmed V and J ends, which lost 2 bases and 11 bases, there was a span of 9 bases. Amplified regions were TCR beta CDR3 sequences from RNA transcripts. First-round RT-PCR with HTBI primers amplified the TCR CDR3 region. MiXCR, run by TCRdb on the multiplex PCR reads, gives a single entry per CDR3 protein. The data contain about 610,000 distinct CDR3 sequences, more than 15% of them singletons. The sample holds many counts of this clonotype. The sequenced sample was blood. The source of this sequence is a woman in her forties with Graves' ophthalmopathy. This chain links TRBV12-3 or TRBV12-4 with TRBJ1-1; D remains unclear. The CDR3 bases are TGTGCCAGCAGTTTACGAGGTGCGGCTTTCTTT. It specifies CASSLRGAAFF.